Listed here are 15 T cell receptor beta chains from one sample, sequenced in a study of cytomegalovirus exposure and HLA in healthy donors. Primers included in the PCR were 60 Vbeta and 13 Jbeta primers. TCRdb keeps only in-frame clones here, not all; method: immunoSEQ multiplex PCR. This sample has about 230,000 clones; approximately 87% occur once, and the top ten carry over 1%. The sequencing sample was made of PBMCs. The receptors derive from a human donor in good health.

The chain uses TRBV16 and TRBJ1-5; TRBD1 agrees at 7 bases. With V trimmed by 5 bases and J by 1 base, 2 bases remained unmatched. The V gene's germline CDR1 is KGHSY and CDR2 FQNENV. The CDR3 has 14 residues. The CDR3 DNA reads TGTGCCAGCAGCTCACAGGGGAGCAATCAGCCCCAGCATTTT. Amino acid sequence: CASSSQGSNQPQHF. Using reference TRBV16 and TRBJ1-5 for the parts outside the CDR3, the full variable domain is GEEVAQTPKHLVRGEGQKAKLYCAPIKGHSYVFWYQQVLKNEFKFLISFQNENVFDETGMPKERFSAKCLPNSPCSLEIQATKLEDSAVYFCASSSQGSNQPQHFGDGTRLSIL.

The chain couples TRBV4-3 to TRBJ2-7; 8 bases align to TRBD2. Trimming removed 1 base from V and 7 bases from J; junction bases left unmatched: 12. The CDR3 is made up of 16 amino acids. Looked up from germline, CDR1 is LGHNA and CDR2 is YSLEER. The CDR3 region has the DNA TGCGCCAGCAGCCAAGCGGGACTAGTCTTACCCGGGGAGCAGTACTTC. Its protein product is CASSQAGLVLPGEQYF.

The rearrangement uses TRBV25-1 and TRBJ2-4; D possibly corresponds to TRBD1 (6 bases). V was pared by 5 bases and J by 9 bases, with 14 bases between. The CDR3 contains 13 residues. Germline V gene lookup returns CDR1 MGHDK and CDR2 SYGVNS. CDR3 DNA: TGTGCCAGCAGTCCCAGGGGCGCCGGCATTCAGTACTTC. Translated: CASSPRGAGIQYF.

The CDR3 region is CAWRHTGVDTQYF. The CDR3 DNA reads TGTGCCTGGAGACACACAGGGGTCGATACGCAGTATTTT. This rearrangement joins TRBV30 to TRBJ2-3; 7 bases are a match to TRBD1. The CDR3 runs 13 residues. The germline V gene has CDR1 GTSNPN and CDR2 SVGIG (reference sequence). V shed 3 bases and J 6 bases; nucleotides not matched to a gene: 6.

This chain connects TRBV29-1 to TRBJ1-4; D might be TRBD1 (6 bases). Germline CDR1 SQVTM, CDR2 ANQGSEA. Trimming removed 2 bases from V and 7 bases from J, with 11 bases in between. The length of the CDR3 is 13 residues. The CDR3 region is CSVEYREGEKLFF. CDR3 coding DNA: TGCAGCGTTGAATACAGGGAGGGTGAAAAACTGTTTTTT.

The V and J genes are TRBV5-5 and TRBJ1-2; 10 nucleotides agree with TRBD1. The V and J ends lost 0 bases and 5 bases, in that order; junction bases with no gene match: 7. The CDR3 extends over 16 amino acids. Per germline, CDR1 SGHKS and CDR2 YYEKEE (reference sequence). The CDR3 sequence: CASSLVPTGGEYGYTF. CDR3 nucleotides: TGTGCCAGCAGCTTGGTCCCGACAGGGGGCGAGTATGGCTACACCTTC.

For the CDR3, the DNA is TGTGCCAGCAGCTTCGTTCGGGATATAAATGAAAAACTGTTTTTT. As protein: CASSFVRDINEKLFF. The J gene is TRBJ1-4, the V gene TRBV7-9; D is undetermined. Germline V gene sequence: CDR1 SEHNR, CDR2 FQNEAQ (reference sequence). This CDR3 has 15 residues. The V and J ends lost 3 bases and 5 bases respectively, with 13 bases between them.

This chain connects TRBV7-9 to TRBJ1-1; D unclear. V lost 5 bases, J lost 5 bases, and 15 bases lay in between. The CDR3 contains 14 residues. Germline CDR1 SEHNR, CDR2 FQNEAQ (reference sequence). The CDR3 protein is CASSPGEGRTEAFF. CDR3 DNA: TGTGCCAGCAGCCCTGGGGAGGGAAGAACTGAAGCTTTCTTT.

This clone was recorded once. The chain links TRBV4-1 to TRBJ1-1; 8 bases line up with TRBD1. The germline V gene has CDR1 MGHRA and CDR2 YSYEKL. The CDR3 has 14 residues. J was trimmed by 4 bases and V by 3 bases; bases with no gene match: 4. In nucleotides, the CDR3 is TGCGCCAGCAGCCAGACCGGACAGGGCACTGAAGCTTTCTTT. The encoded protein is CASSQTGQGTEAFF.

Remarks on this clone: The junction shows a germline mismatch at one end, possibly a read error. The chain uses TRBV7-9 and TRBJ1-3; D gene unclear. The CDR3 has 19 amino acids. The germline CDR1 and CDR2 sequences are SEHNR and FQNEAQ (reference sequence). CDR3 coding DNA: TGTTCCAGCAGCTTTGGAGTAGGCACCTTGACTAGCTCTGGAAACACCATATATTTT. Translated: CSSSFGVGTLTSSGNTIYF.

As DNA, the CDR3 is TGTGCCAGCAGCGCATCCCTACCTGGGGGGAGGGCCCGACCCGGGGAGCTGTTTTTT. It translates to CASSASLPGGRARPGELFF. The J gene is TRBJ2-2, the V gene TRBV9, with 7 bases matching TRBD2. Germline values: CDR1 SGDLS, CDR2 YYNGEE. CDR3 length equals 19 residues. Unmatched junction bases numbered 20, after V lost 3 bases and J lost 6 bases.

DNA for the CDR3: TGTGCCAGCAGTTATTCCCCAGGGGGCGTTGGCTACACCTTC. This encodes CASSYSPGGVGYTF. The chain joins TRBV6-5 to TRBJ1-2; 8 bases are a match to TRBD1. This CDR3 region has 14 residues. The junction had 7 bases not matched to a gene; V was cut back by 3 bases and J by 7 bases. The V gene's germline CDR1 is MNHEY and CDR2 SVGAGI.

The chain links TRBV6-1 to TRBJ2-7; 11 bases fit TRBD2. This CDR3 contains 14 residues. With 7 bases clipped from V and 0 bases from J, the junction kept 2 bases outside the gene matches. Germline assignment: CDR1 MNHNS and CDR2 SASEGT. CDR3 sequence reads: CASTTSGGSYEQYF. The CDR3 DNA sequence: TGTGCCAGCACAACTAGCGGGGGCTCCTACGAGCAGTACTTC.

The chain joins TRBV29-1 to TRBJ2-5; 7 bases map to TRBD2. With 4 bases clipped from V and 4 bases from J, the junction kept 6 bases outside the gene matches. Germline loops: CDR1 SQVTM, CDR2 ANQGSEA. There are 13 residues in the CDR3. Here the CDR3 DNA reads TGCAGCGTTGCCGCGGGAGTATCAGAGACCCAGTACTTC. It translates to CSVAAGVSETQYF.

This clone was seen more than once but under ten times. The same CDR3 arises from other DNA sequences in this sample as well. CDR3 sequence: CASSPPGSGGETQYF. DNA of the CDR3: TGTGCCAGCTCACCTCCGGGGTCTGGTGGAGAGACCCAGTACTTC. V is TRBV18 and J is TRBJ2-5, with a tentative D call TRBD2 (5 bases). Trimming took off 3 bases at V and 4 bases at J, with 15 bases between the two ends. CDR3 size: 15 residues. Germline-derived CDR1 and CDR2 are KGHSH and LQKENI.